Given below is one T cell receptor (beta chain) in context. Its antigen is not identified. The CDR3 runs 11 residues. Germline values: CDR1 SQVTM, CDR2 ANQGSEA. V lost 5 bases and J 7 bases, leaving 11 bases between the germline ends. This record belongs to a study of cytomegalovirus exposure and HLA in healthy donors. About the research overall: A preliminary data release comprised 80 million to 95 million unique TCRs obtained from HLA-typed donors.

Study-level results: A later analysis showed TCR association rates differing by HLA locus, peaking at DRB1 and lowest at HLA-C.

In the PCR, 60 Vbeta and 13 Jbeta primers were used. The data were produced by immunoSEQ multiplex PCR, yet TCRdb's version contains in-frame clones alone and is incomplete. The table lists about 71,000 clones, approximately 67% of them singletons, with 7.6% in the top ten. The TCR was taken from a man between 40 and 49 years old in good health and CMV-seropositive. Sequenced: PBMCs. The chain recombines TRBV29-1 with TRBJ1-1; D not resolved. CDR3 region: CSVRREDEAFF. The CDR3, as DNA: TGCAGCGTTCGCCGGGAAGATGAAGCTTTCTTT.